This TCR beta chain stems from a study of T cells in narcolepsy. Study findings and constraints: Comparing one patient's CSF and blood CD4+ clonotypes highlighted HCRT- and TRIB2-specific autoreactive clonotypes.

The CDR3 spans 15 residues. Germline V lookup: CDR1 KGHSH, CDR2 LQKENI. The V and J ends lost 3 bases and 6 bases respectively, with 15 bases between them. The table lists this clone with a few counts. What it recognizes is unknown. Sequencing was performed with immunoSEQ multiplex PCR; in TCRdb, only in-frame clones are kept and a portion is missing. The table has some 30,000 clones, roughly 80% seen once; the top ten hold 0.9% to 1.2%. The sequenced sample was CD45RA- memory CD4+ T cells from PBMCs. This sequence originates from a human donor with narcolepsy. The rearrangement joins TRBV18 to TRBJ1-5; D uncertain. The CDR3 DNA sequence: TGTGCCAGCTCACCTTTGTGGCTAAAATTTCAGCCCCAGCATTTT. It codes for CASSPLWLKFQPQHF.